The following is a T cell receptor (beta chain) sequence with its context. These data belong to a study of long-term antiretroviral therapy in people with HIV. The junction had 14 bases not matched to a gene; V was cut back by 5 bases and J by 4 bases. The CDR3 has 17 residues. Germline V gives CDR1 SGHTA, CDR2 FQGNSA. Investigators performed immunoSEQ version v3.0 at survey level. The data were produced by immunoSEQ multiplex PCR, yet TCRdb's version contains in-frame clones alone and is incomplete. The table lists approximately 15,000 clones, roughly 91% of them singletons. Every donor contributed at least one pre-ART and at least two post-ART PBMC samples.

This chain links TRBV7-2 with TRBJ1-2; 9 bases map to TRBD1. The clonotype was recovered from a man aged 50 to 59 with HIV. The sample here was unsorted PBMCs, taken 6.9 years after starting antiretroviral therapy. The CDR3 is CASSPDRGRGSAYGYTF. CDR3 DNA: TGTGCCAGCAGCCCGGACAGGGGAAGGGGATCCGCCTATGGCTACACCTTC. Combining the CDR3 with reference TRBV7-2 and TRBJ1-2 gives the whole variable domain GAGVSQSPSNKVTEKGKDVELRCDPISGHTALYWYRQSLGQGLEFLIYFQGNSAPDKSGLPSDRFSAERTGGSVSTLTIQRTQQEDSAVYLCASSPDRGRGSAYGYTFGSGTRLTVV.